The subject of this entry is one TCR beta chain. The antigen this receptor binds is unknown. No clone much larger than this one lies a single base away; base qualities are absent. For CDR1 and CDR2, the germline V gene lists SGHRS and YFSETQ. For this chain, trimming is 4 bases at the V end and 6 bases at the J end, and the number of junction bases without a gene match is 15. The CDR3, cysteine through phenylalanine, is 17 amino acids long. Just CDR3 DNA is preserved here, 51 bases in frame from base 1. Systemically healthy Caucasian individuals from Russia, roughly 40 in total and aged roughly 6 to 100 years, were included as donors. Ten milliliters of peripheral blood were drawn from each donor into EDTA-treated Vacutainer tubes. Ficoll-Paque density-gradient centrifugation was used to isolate PBMCs, with at least 6 million obtained per sample. Trizol reagent was used to extract total RNA from the PBMCs, yielding at least 6 micrograms per sample. For every donor, an aliquot of PBMCs went through flow cytometry to measure the percentages of naive CD45RAhigh/CD27high T cells.

These data are taken from a study of blood T cells in healthy people across ages (dated by TCRdb to about 2015). With regard to the full study: In model experiments, template switching captured about one uniquely barcoded TCR beta cDNA molecule for every two T cells. Four age groups were formed from the donors: young (average about 15 years), middle-aged (roughly 38), aged (around 62) and long-lived (less than 85). To avoid experimental bias, donors of different ages were distributed randomly across sequencing lanes. For two donors (one aged 18 to 30 and one aged 80 or older), the study analyzed two additional independent replicas of 1 million unique cDNA reads from the same blood draw. To track age-related changes in TCR beta repertoire diversity, the study relied on deep sequencing normalized with unique cDNA molecular identifiers. Study-wide conclusions, independent of this receptor: Compared with the aged group, the long-lived group had more naive CD4+ T cells, fewer expanded clones and increased TCR diversity, a pattern suggesting age selection. Donor CMV infection status was unknown, potentially confounding age-related changes in expanded clonotypes. Since profiling was done on bulk unsorted PBMCs, naive and antigen-experienced compartments could not be conclusively compared. The percentage of naive T cells measured by flow cytometry correlated strongly with observed TCR beta diversity. Estimates of total diversity from one million sequenced T cells were regarded as lower bounds and underestimates. Observed TCR beta diversity per million T cells fell roughly linearly with age, and a significant reduction was already apparent by age around 40.

Receptor libraries were prepared by 5' RACE. Sequencing took place on an Illumina HiSeq 2500. The second PCR ran for roughly 7 to 11 cycles and used a J-beta primer mix along with a sample-barcoded 5' primer. A unique molecular identifier was introduced onto each TCR beta cDNA molecule by a template-switch 5' adaptor carrying 12 random nucleotides. Each sample yielded at least 2.5 million CDR3-containing paired-end reads. The Mint cDNA synthesis kit, primed by a TRBC-specific oligonucleotide, was used to synthesize first-strand cDNA from all RNA. All cDNA was treated with uracil-DNA glycosylase and then went through a first 18-cycle PCR with the universal primers M1SS and BC2_uni_R. The original methods were these. Normalization of each sample was performed by random selection of 1 million high-quality reads, each carrying a distinct molecular identifier. Instead of being binned into consensus sequences, reads that shared molecular identifiers were thrown out. CDR3 identification, clonotype clustering and error correction used MiTCR with a Q25 quality threshold and the strictest error-elimination algorithm. A nonparametric unseen species model with Euler transformation was used to estimate lower-bound total TCR beta diversity. The public reads were quality trimmed at Q25 with fastp and then assembled into clones with MiXCR by TCRdb, keeping productive beta chains. Rows with one shared CDR3 protein collapse into an entry with the most common genes and DNA. The authors' filters were not applied to this entry. Within this sample are 1.5 million to 2 million distinct CDR3 sequences, with roughly 32% of them counted one time only. The ten largest clones add up to 10% to 12% of the sample.

This sequence was found in a woman in her thirties in good health. The sample was blood. This receptor chain uses TRBV5-1 and TRBJ1-2; 10 bases in the junction line up with TRBD1. In nucleotide form, the sequence is TGCGCCAGCAGCCTCTTCCCCGGGACAGGGGACGACGATGGCTACACCTTC. It is translated as CASSLFPGTGDDDGYTF.